The clone carrying this T cell receptor (beta chain) was seen only a few times. Its antigen remains unknown. This record belongs to a study of beta chain features in type 1 diabetes. The entirety of the isolated RNA underwent reverse transcription, so expressed TCRB transcripts were sequenced. Method: immunoSEQ multiplex PCR; TCRdb's copy keeps in-frame clones and lacks some. The sample shows a few hundred thousand clones, around 24% of them seen only once. The CDR3 is made up of 16 amino acids. Germline loops: CDR1 SGDLS, CDR2 YYNGEE. The V gene lost 4 bases and the J gene lost 2 bases, with 19 bases spanning the gap. The study's findings and limits: All four CD4+ subsets of Type 1 diabetes patients contained TCRB CDR3s that were moderately but significantly shorter. HLA influence on TCRB rearrangement stayed unresolved here.

Sequencing used naive CD4+ T cells from blood. The genes are TRBV9 and TRBJ2-7, with no clear D. The source is a woman younger than 45 with type 1 diabetes. The CDR3 region has the DNA TGTGCCAGCAGCCCAGCGTCGGCAAGTACTACCTACGAGCAGTACTTC. It is translated as CASSPASASTTYEQYF.